This T cell receptor (beta chain) was profiled in a study of CD4 T cell repertoires in COVID-19. Study at large: Other coronavirus spike proteins restimulated relabeled CFSE-low cells expanded with IL-2 for 10 to 11 days. General study findings and limits: SARS-CoV and/or HKU1 spike cultures shared between roughly 6 and 28% of SARS-CoV-2 clonotypes.

This CDR3 contains 16 residues. Unmatched junction bases numbered 14, after V lost 10 bases and J lost 4 bases. Looked up from germline, CDR1 is SGHTA and CDR2 is FQGNSA. Sequencing was done directly on freshly isolated, uncultured memory T cells. Worth noting for this clone: Its specificity is not known.

The table came from immunoSEQ multiplex PCR; TCRdb's copy has only in-frame clones and leaves some out. In the table there are 20,000 or so clones, roughly 84% of which are singletons. The input for sequencing was central memory CD4+ T cells from blood, taken before the COVID-19 pandemic. The origin of this receptor is a human donor who had COVID-19. The V and J genes are TRBV7-2 and TRBJ2-5; 11 positions match TRBD2. CDR3 bases: TGTGCCACCGGATATGTTTTAGCGGGAGGGGGAGAGACCCAGTACTTC. This sequence encodes CATGYVLAGGGETQYF.